The T cell receptor (beta chain) under discussion was sequenced for a study of blood T cell repertoires in COVID-19. The assay was immunoSEQ multiplex PCR, and TCRdb's table has in-frame clones only and misses some. In the table there are 150,000 or so clones, around 82% of which are singletons. V was clipped by 4 bases and J by 5 bases; unmatched bases: 9. The CDR3 runs 15 residues. Germline CDR1 is SGDLS and CDR2 is YYNGEE. This receptor was identified in a woman in her thirties or forties with COVID-19, enrolled during active disease. Sequencing used peripheral blood. J is TRBJ2-3 and V is TRBV9; 8 bases agree with TRBD1. DNA for the CDR3: TGTGCCAGCAGCCCACGGGGACAGGCGGAAGATACGCAGTATTTT. Its translation: CASSPRGQAEDTQYF.